The clone carrying this T cell receptor beta chain was seen just once. The data originate from a study of blood T cell repertoires in COVID-19. Germline-derived CDR1 and CDR2 are SGDLS and YYNGEE. J was trimmed by 6 bases and V by 0 bases; bases with no gene match: 10. The CDR3 runs to 17 residues. Methods used by the authors: The assay estimated nucleated cells by amplifying reference gene primers. Repertoires were generated with immunoSEQ multiplex PCR, while TCRdb's copy carries only in-frame clones and drops some. The V and J calls and clone size come from that table; D and trimming were worked out from the DNA. The sample lists about 140,000 clones, about four fifths occurring once. Across about two dozen US areas, participants ranged in age from about 18 to 100 years. A COVID-19 case had been met by exposed participants during the 2 weeks before study entry.

This TCR was recovered from a woman between 18 and 29 years old who had been exposed to COVID-19. Material: PBMCs or T cells enriched from blood (not recorded which). The J gene is TRBJ2-2, the V gene TRBV9; 8 bases are a match to TRBD2. The CDR3 coding sequence is TGTGCCAGCAGCGTAGAGTGGGGTAGCGGGACCTCCGGGGAGCTGTTTTTT. Its protein product is CASSVEWGSGTSGELFF.